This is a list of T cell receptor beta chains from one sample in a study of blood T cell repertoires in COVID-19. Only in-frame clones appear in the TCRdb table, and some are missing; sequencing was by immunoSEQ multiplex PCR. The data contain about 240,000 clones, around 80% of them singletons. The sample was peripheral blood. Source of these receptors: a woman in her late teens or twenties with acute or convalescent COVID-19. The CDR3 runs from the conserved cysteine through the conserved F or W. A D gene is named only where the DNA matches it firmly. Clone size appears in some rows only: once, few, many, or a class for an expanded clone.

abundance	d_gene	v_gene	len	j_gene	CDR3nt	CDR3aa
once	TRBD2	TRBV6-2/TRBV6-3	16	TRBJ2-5	TGTGCCAGCAGTTCCTACCCCGGGAGGGTGGCAGAGACCCAGTACTTC	CASSSYPGRVAETQYF
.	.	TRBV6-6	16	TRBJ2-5	TGTGCCAGCACCCCGGACTACTCCTTCCCCCAAGAGACCCAGTACTTC	CASTPDYSFPQETQYF
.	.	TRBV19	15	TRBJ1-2	TGTGCCAGTAGTGGCAGGGGACCTGTGGGCTATGGCTACACCTTC	CASSGRGPVGYGYTF
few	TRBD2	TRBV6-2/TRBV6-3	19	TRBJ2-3	TGTGCCAGCAGCCTAGAAACCGGGACTAGCAGACTTTACACAGATACGCAGTATTTT	CASSLETGTSRLYTDTQYF
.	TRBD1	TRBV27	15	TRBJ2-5	TGTGCCAGCAGTTTCAGGTCAGGGGGAAAAGAGACCCAGTACTTC	CASSFRSGGKETQYF
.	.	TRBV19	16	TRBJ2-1	TGTGCCAGTAGTAGGTTCTCCAACTACCAAAGCAATGAGCAGTTCTTC	CASSRFSNYQSNEQFF
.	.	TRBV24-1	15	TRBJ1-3	TGTGCCACCACCTCGACTAGCTTCTCTGGAAACACCATATATTTT	CATTSTSFSGNTIYF
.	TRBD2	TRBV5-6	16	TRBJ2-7	TGTGCCAGCAGCTCGAAGCTAGCGGGACCCCCCTACGAGCAGTACTTC	CASSSKLAGPPYEQYF
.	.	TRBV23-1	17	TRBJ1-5	TGCGCCCCGAGAGGCCACCTTCTTAAATATAGCAATCAGCCCCAGCATTTT	CAPRGHLLKYSNQPQHF
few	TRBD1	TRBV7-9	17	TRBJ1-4	TGTGCCAGCAGCGCGGGACAGGGAAGAGGGACTAATGAAAAACTGTTTTTT	CASSAGQGRGTNEKLFF
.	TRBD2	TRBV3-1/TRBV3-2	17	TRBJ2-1	TGTGCCAGCAGCCCCTTTAATCTAGCGGGAGAATATAATGAGCAGTTCTTC	CASSPFNLAGEYNEQFF
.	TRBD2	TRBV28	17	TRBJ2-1	TGTGCCAGCAGCCAGGGAGGGGTGCTAAGCTCCTACAATGAGCAGTTCTTC	CASSQGGVLSSYNEQFF
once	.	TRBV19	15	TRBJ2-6	TGTGCCAGTAGGGGGGCGTGGGCTGGGGCCAACGTCCTGACTTTC	CASRGAWAGANVLTF
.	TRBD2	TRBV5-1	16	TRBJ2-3	TGCGCCAGCAGCTCGGGAGCTAGCGGGGGCACAGATACGCAGTATTTT	CASSSGASGGTDTQYF
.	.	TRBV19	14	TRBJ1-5	TGTGCCAGTAGTCTCCGTGAGGGTGGGCAGCCCCAGCATTTT	CASSLREGGQPQHF
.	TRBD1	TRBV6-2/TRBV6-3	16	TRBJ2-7	TGTGCCAGCAGCCGGGGACAGGGGATGTCTGGGTACGAGCAGTACTTC	CASSRGQGMSGYEQYF
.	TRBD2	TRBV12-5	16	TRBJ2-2	TGTGCTAGTGGTGCCCGACTAGCGTCGTACACCGGGGAGCTGTTTTTT	CASGARLASYTGELFF
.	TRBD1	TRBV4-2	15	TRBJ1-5	TGTGCCAGCAGCCAAGAGGGACAGAGCAATCAGCCCCAGCATTTT	CASSQEGQSNQPQHF
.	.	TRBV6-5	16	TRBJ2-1	TGTGCCAGCAGTTCCGAGGGCCTTATGTCCTACAATGAGCAGTTCTTC	CASSSEGLMSYNEQFF
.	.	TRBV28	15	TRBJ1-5	TGTGCCAGCAATCAACAGGGACGGGGCAATCAGCCCCAGCATTTT	CASNQQGRGNQPQHF
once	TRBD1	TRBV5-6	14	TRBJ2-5	TGTGCCAGCAGCTTCTCGACAGGGGGAGAGACCCAGTACTTC	CASSFSTGGETQYF
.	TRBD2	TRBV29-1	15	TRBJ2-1	TGCAGCGTTGAAGGGCGGGAGGGCGTATACAATGAGCAGTTCTTC	CSVEGREGVYNEQFF
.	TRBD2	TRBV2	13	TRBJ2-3	TGTGCCGGGCTTCGGCGGGAGGCAGATACGCAGTATTTT	CAGLRREADTQYF
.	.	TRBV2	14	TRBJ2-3	TGTGCCAGCAGTGAGCTACAGCGCACAGATACGCAGTATTTT	CASSELQRTDTQYF
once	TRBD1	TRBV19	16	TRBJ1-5	TGTGCCAGTAGTATTTGGGGACAGGACAGCAATCAGCCCCAGCATTTT	CASSIWGQDSNQPQHF
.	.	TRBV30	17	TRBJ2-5	TGTGCCTGGAGTGTAGGGAGAACAGGGGGGGGACAAGAGACCCAGTACTTC	CAWSVGRTGGGQETQYF
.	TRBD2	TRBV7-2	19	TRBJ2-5	TGTGCCAGCAGCCCCCCTTTAGGTTTCGCTAGCGGGGTTCAAGAGACCCAGTACTTC	CASSPPLGFASGVQETQYF